This T cell receptor (beta chain) was found in a study of CD8+ T cells in alopecia areata. CDR1 SGHRS and CDR2 YFSETQ come from the germline V gene. CDR3 length: 16 amino acids. V was clipped by 4 bases and J by 3 bases; unmatched bases: 11. Treatment indicated: oral pan-JAK inhibitor, 5-10 mg twice daily. Reverse transcription of extracted RNA yielded cDNA, which provided the sequencing template. TCRdb keeps only in-frame clones here, not all; method: immunoSEQ multiplex PCR. The repertoire holds around 150,000 clones, under 70% seen once, with roughly 0.85% in the top ten. The genes are TRBV5-1 and TRBJ2-3; TRBD2 matches at 7 bases. This material consisted of CD4+ T cells sorted from blood, taken at week 4, from a patient treated with tofacitinib. This sequence was found in a human donor with alopecia areata. The CDR3 DNA sequence: TGCGCCAGCAGCCCGGGGACTACTCATCCTACAGATACGCAGTATTTT. Its protein product is CASSPGTTHPTDTQYF.